The 22 T cell receptor beta chains reported below all come from one sample, sequenced in a study of blood T cells in healthy people across ages. The authors ran a second PCR of about 7 to 12 cycles using a sample-barcoded 5' primer and a J-beta primer mix. One entry per CDR3 protein results from TCRdb running MiXCR on the 5' RACE reads. The sample has over 950,000 distinct CDR3 sequences; roughly 51% are singletons. The sequenced sample was blood. The source of these receptors is a woman in her sixties in good health.

This chain uses TRBV10-3 with TRBJ2-7, with D unclear. The CDR3 spans 13 residues. V dropped 10 bases and J dropped 3 bases, with 16 bases sitting between them. Germline V gene lookup returns CDR1 ENHRY and CDR2 SYGVKD. The CDR3 reads CATRPYSYYEQYF. The CDR3 nucleotides are TGTGCCACCCGGCCCTACAGCTACTACGAGCAGTACTTC.

This clonotype occurred a few times. The CDR3 region is CASSFSPLDEQYF. For the CDR3, the DNA is TGTGCCAGCAGTTTTTCCCCGTTGGACGAGCAGTACTTC. This chain uses TRBV12-3 or TRBV12-4 with TRBJ2-7; the D is unclear. With 3 bases removed from V and 5 bases from J, the gap between germline ends came to 11 bases. The CDR3 contains 13 residues.

This clonotype was seen more than once but under ten times. The chain recombines TRBV4-2 with TRBJ2-7; TRBD2 might be the D (6 bases). Trimming pared 0 bases from V and 4 bases from J, leaving 13 bases between. Germline-derived CDR1 and CDR2 are LGHNA and YNFKEQ. This CDR3 is built from 15 residues. CDR3 protein: CASSQDRGKKYEQYF. The CDR3 DNA reads as TGTGCCAGCAGCCAAGATCGCGGGAAGAAGTACGAGCAGTACTTC.

The rearrangement uses TRBV20-1 and TRBJ2-1; 11 positions match TRBD2. Germline V gene lookup returns CDR1 DFQATT and CDR2 SNEGSKA (reference sequence). Unmatched junction bases numbered 17, after V lost 5 bases and J lost 8 bases. The length of the CDR3 is 17 residues. This CDR3 is CSADHPGLAGSSYEQFF. For the CDR3, the DNA is TGCAGTGCTGATCACCCCGGACTAGCGGGCAGTAGCTATGAGCAGTTCTTC.

A few counts support this clonotype. J is TRBJ2-5 and V is TRBV7-2; no clear D. Germline V gives CDR1 SGHTA, CDR2 FQGNSA. Trimming took 0 bases from V and 5 from J, leaving 7 bases between them. The CDR3 has 13 amino acids. The chain's CDR3 is CASSLAGMETQYF. The CDR3 DNA is TGTGCCAGCAGCTTAGCGGGGATGGAGACCCAGTACTTC.

The chain uses TRBV29-1 and TRBJ1-5; D is unclear. Trimming removed 1 base from V and 6 bases from J, with 10 bases in between. Germline CDR1 SQVTM, CDR2 ANQGSEA. There are 13 residues in the CDR3. For the CDR3, the DNA is TGCAGCGTTGAAGTGGGTGTGGGTCAGCCCCAGCATTTT. Its protein product is CSVEVGVGQPQHF.

V usage is TRBV29-1 and J usage is TRBJ2-1, with 7 bases identical to TRBD2. The V and J ends lost 7 bases and 10 bases, in that order; junction bases with no gene match: 7. This CDR3 is built from 11 residues. Germline assignment: CDR1 SQVTM and CDR2 ANQGSEA. The DNA of the CDR3 is TGCAGCGGTGGGGGGGACCGGGAGCAGTTCTTC. Its protein product is CSGGGDREQFF.

The gene calls are TRBV12-3 or TRBV12-4 and TRBJ2-7; TRBD1 is a possible D gene (6 bases). The CDR3 has 13 amino acids. Trimming took off 5 bases at V and 6 bases at J, with 14 bases between the two ends. CDR3 DNA sequence: TGTGCCAGCAGTAGGGGGTTGTCGGGCGAGCAGTACTTC. Its translation: CASSRGLSGEQYF.

The rearrangement links TRBV20-1 to TRBJ2-5, with TRBD2 identical over 8 bases. The J call may be wrong; the DNA end is better matched by TRBJ2-7. The germline gives CDR1 DFQATT, CDR2 SNEGSKA (reference sequence). This CDR3 is 15 amino acids long. The CDR3 region is CSARTYSGSFNEQYF. For the CDR3, the DNA is TGCAGTGCTAGGACGTACAGCGGGAGTTTTAACGAGCAGTACTTC.

This chain connects TRBV5-1 to TRBJ1-5, with D perhaps matching TRBD1 (6 bases). CDR1 and CDR2 from the germline V gene are SGHRS and YFSETQ. The CDR3 covers 14 residues. Trimming left V 2 bases short and J 6 bases short, with 12 bases between. The CDR3 DNA reads TGCGCCAGCAGCTTAGGGACACCCGGTCAGCCCCAGCATTTT. The encoded protein is CASSLGTPGQPQHF.

The J gene is TRBJ2-2, the V gene TRBV7-2; TRBD2 might be the D (7 bases). V was shortened by 0 bases and J by 0 bases, with 14 bases between the two germline ends. Looked up from germline, CDR1 is SGHTA and CDR2 is FQGNSA. This CDR3 has 18 amino acids. The chain's CDR3 is CASSLALGGGPNTGELFF. Here the CDR3 DNA reads TGTGCCAGCAGCTTAGCCCTAGGGGGAGGGCCGAACACCGGGGAGCTGTTTTTT.

As regards this clonotype: One end of the junction fails to match germline, which may point to a read error. This sequence joins TRBV12-3 or TRBV12-4 and TRBJ2-1; D is ambiguous. This CDR3 region has 12 residues. CDR3 residues: CASRLVVDEQFF. CDR3 in DNA: TGTGCCAGCAGATTGGTGGTAGATGAGCAATTCTTC.

The chain has TRBV28 and TRBJ2-1, with D uncertain. V was cut by 6 bases and J by 14 bases, with 14 bases left in between. The CDR3 is made up of 11 amino acids. The germline gives CDR1 MDHEN, CDR2 SYDVKM. CDR3 DNA: TGTGCCAGCAGGAGCTCGGGCGGAAAGTTCTTC. Its translation is CASRSSGGKFF.

The chain employs TRBV7-6 and TRBJ2-1; 9 nucleotides agree with TRBD2. CDR3 length: 15 amino acids. Trimming took 4 bases from V and 3 from J; bases not matched to a gene: 4. Germline CDR1 SGHVS, CDR2 FNYEAQ. The CDR3 loop is CASSWGTSYYNEQFF. DNA of the CDR3: TGTGCCAGCAGCTGGGGGACTAGCTACTACAATGAGCAGTTCTTC.

The chain has TRBV20-1 and TRBJ2-1, with 8 bases matching TRBD2. V trimming: 0 bases; J trimming: 8 bases; junction bases outside the gene matches: 12. Germline V gives CDR1 DFQATT, CDR2 SNEGSKA (reference sequence). This CDR3 is 16 amino acids long. The CDR3 sequence: CSARDGGAGVRDEQFF. The CDR3 DNA reads as TGCAGTGCTAGAGATGGGGGAGCGGGAGTAAGAGATGAGCAGTTCTTC.

V is TRBV11-2 and J is TRBJ2-7; D might be TRBD1 (5 bases). Looked up from germline, CDR1 is SGHAT and CDR2 is FQNNGV. V lost 0 bases and J 4 bases, leaving 16 bases between the germline ends. The CDR3 is 16 residues long. CDR3 sequence: CASSLDAARATYEQYF. CDR3 DNA: TGTGCCAGCAGCTTAGATGCAGCCAGGGCGACTTACGAGCAGTACTTC.

Here the CDR3 DNA reads TGCGCCAGCAGAGGGCAGGGGCACGAAGATACGCAGTATTTT. Translation gives CASRGQGHEDTQYF. The chain couples TRBV5-1 to TRBJ2-3; possibly TRBD1 for D (6 bases). The CDR3 loop spans 14 amino acids. Germline-derived CDR1 and CDR2 are SGHRS and YFSETQ. The ends were cut back, 5 bases at V and 5 bases at J, with 15 bases in the middle. The complete variable domain, with remaining parts taken from reference TRBV5-1 and TRBJ2-3, reads KAGVTQTPRYLIKTRGQQVTLSCSPISGHRSVSWYQQTPGQGLQFLFEYFSETQRNKGNFPGRFSGRQFSNSRSEMNVSTLELGDSALYLCASRGQGHEDTQYFGPGTRLTVL.

The chain is built from TRBV29-1 and TRBJ2-4; D unresolved. With 2 bases removed from V and 7 bases from J, the gap between germline ends came to 9 bases. This CDR3 is 12 amino acids long. Germline CDR1 is SQVTM and CDR2 is ANQGSEA. The CDR3: CSVEFLGNIQYF. For the CDR3, the DNA is TGCAGCGTTGAATTTTTGGGGAACATTCAGTACTTC.

This clonotype was observed a few times. J is TRBJ2-3 and V is TRBV7-2; D might be TRBD2 (5 bases). Trimming took 4 bases from V and 5 from J, leaving 22 bases between them. The CDR3 consists of 17 residues. The germline V gene encodes CDR1 SGHTA and CDR2 FQGNSA. For the CDR3, the DNA is TGTGCCAGCAGCTCTAGACCGGGAAAAGGAATTGGAGATACGCAGTATTTT. It is translated as CASSSRPGKGIGDTQYF.

The rearrangement links TRBV4-1 to TRBJ2-7; D possibly corresponds to TRBD1 (5 bases). The DNA end favors TRBJ2-4, so the J call may be wrong. Germline V gene sequence: CDR1 MGHRA, CDR2 YSYEKL. The CDR3 has 18 amino acids. CDR3 amino acids: CASSQNLPRVMTKNIQYF. CDR3 nucleotide sequence: TGCGCCAGCAGCCAAAACCTGCCCAGGGTGATGACCAAAAACATTCAGTACTTC.

The chain has TRBV7-2 and TRBJ1-3; D is undetermined. The CDR3 covers 14 residues. The germline CDR1 and CDR2 sequences are SGHTA and FQGNSA. Trimming took 1 base from V and 5 from J, leaving 9 bases between them. The CDR3 bases are TGTGCCAGCAGCTTAGAGGACCGACGAAACACCATATATTTT. It encodes CASSLEDRRNTIYF. Full variable domain (remainder filled in from reference TRBV7-2 and TRBJ1-3): GAGVSQSPSNKVTEKGKDVELRCDPISGHTALYWYRQSLGQGLEFLIYFQGNSAPDKSGLPSDRFSAERTGGSVSTLTIQRTQQEDSAVYLCASSLEDRRNTIYFGEGSWLTVV.

CDR3 sequence (DNA): TGCAGTGCCCCACAAGGCGAGAGTCACAGGATGATCGAGACCCAGTACTTC. Its translation is CSAPQGESHRMIETQYF. This chain uses TRBV20-1 with TRBJ2-5; perhaps TRBD1 as D (5 bases). V shed 6 bases and J shed 5 bases, with 28 bases lying between them. This CDR3 has 17 residues. Germline CDR1 DFQATT, CDR2 SNEGSKA (reference sequence).